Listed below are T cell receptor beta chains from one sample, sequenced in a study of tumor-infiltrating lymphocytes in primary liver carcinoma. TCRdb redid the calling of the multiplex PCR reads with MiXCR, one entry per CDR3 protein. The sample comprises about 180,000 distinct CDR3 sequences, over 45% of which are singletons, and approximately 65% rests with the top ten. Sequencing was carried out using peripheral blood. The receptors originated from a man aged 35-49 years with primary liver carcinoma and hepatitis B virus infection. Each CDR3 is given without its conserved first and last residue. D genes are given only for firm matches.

ASSKPRTDSYEQY | TRBV12-3/TRBV12-4 | .
ASRLAGAPGQPQH | TRBV7-8 | .
ASSPGPGQRNNEQF | TRBV6-6 | .
ASSPMTGISGNTIY | TRBV12-3/TRBV12-4 | TRBD1
ASSLEPTGITGELF | TRBV11-2 | TRBD1
ASTPVGTGANVLT | TRBV2 | .
SVRVPGQGPDTQY | TRBV29-1 | TRBD1
ASSLRQPSGNTIY | TRBV4-1 | .
ASSQDNSGTVAQY | TRBV4-2 | .
SAGTSGNTRELF | TRBV29-1 | TRBD2
ASTPSGSYNEQF | TRBV12-3/TRBV12-4 | TRBD2
ASSLGPEGQEF | TRBV11-2 | TRBD1
ASSSTGSTDTQY | TRBV12-3/TRBV12-4 | .
TSSYSYGSGVGGQF | TRBV6-2/TRBV6-3 | .
SEELNGNEQF | TRBV29-1 | .
ASSSAGTESDYT | TRBV7-9 | TRBD1
ANSLEGLAAYEQC | TRBV11-2 | TRBD2
ASSTGPPLNKQF | TRBV5-1 | .
ASSHNDRAYSGNTIY | TRBV11-2 | TRBD1
ASSYLGTVPYEQY | TRBV6-2/TRBV6-3 | TRBD1
SIEGTPKEQF | TRBV29-1 | .
SGYRVIGETQY | TRBV29-1 | .
ASRSTSTGVYGYT | TRBV6-5 | TRBD1
TSSRGAANEQF | TRBV11-1 | .
ASSEGETNTGELF | TRBV10-1 | .
ASSVGPLGEQY | TRBV6-1 | .
ASSLHMSRDQDLNTEAF | TRBV6-6 | .
SVTEARGPAVEDF | TRBV29-1 | TRBD1
ASSLAAGDADTQY | TRBV7-9 | TRBD2
ASSHSGVGGNQPQH | TRBV6-5 | .
ASSYSRAGGIGSPLH | TRBV6-6 | TRBD1
ASSFVPGLAGDGAAAETQY | TRBV11-2 | TRBD2
ASSPHPSGRTGELF | TRBV6-6 | TRBD2
TSSRIAGRVGETQY | TRBV11-2 | TRBD2
ASSPGPGGYNEQF | TRBV12-3/TRBV12-4 | TRBD2
SVELPGQGDKQF | TRBV29-1 | TRBD1
ASSYYRGEQY | TRBV12-3/TRBV12-4 | .
ASIRDLYGELF | TRBV11-2 | .
ASRYRGLVGTEAF | TRBV28 | TRBD1
ASSPTILAGGGNEQF | TRBV11-2 | TRBD2
ASSPSLRETQY | TRBV14 | .
ASSSLTSGDPYEQY | TRBV6-6 | TRBD2
TSSVPGPVYEQY | TRBV6-1 | .
ASSFLTGIGANEQF | TRBV11-2 | .
ASSLPGLAGGPCTGELF | TRBV11-2 | TRBD2
ASSLGGTAYGYT | TRBV7-9 | TRBD1
ANSESRGGQY | TRBV6-1 | TRBD2
VSSFGGAEETQY | TRBV28 | .
VSSTQGGQPQH | TRBV4-1 | .
ASSSTGTGYEQY | TRBV11-1 | TRBD1
ANSLKRAGGRGNEQF | TRBV11-2 | TRBD2
ARSLFPRNEKLF | TRBV6-5 | .
ACSLTDGVYEQY | TRBV11-2 | .
ASSLGADGELF | TRBV5-5 | .
VSSLVTGHTYEQY | TRBV11-2 | .
ASALGGSADTQY | TRBV12-3/TRBV12-4 | TRBD2
ASSEQGNTGELF | TRBV5-1 | .
ASSYAGAKNIQY | TRBV6-2/TRBV6-3 | .
SVEGGRNSEQF | TRBV29-1 | TRBD2
SVEDGVRAVTGELF | TRBV29-1 | .